This T cell receptor beta chain emerged from a study of CD8+CD57+ T cells in acquired aplastic anemia. Overall study: Healthy donor sequencing depth: some 10 million CD4+, roughly 12 million CD8+ reads.

CDR3 and TCR beta VDJ profiling relied on genomic DNA as the template. Each CDR3 protein is one row after TCRdb ran MiXCR on the reads. The profile covers 150,000 or so distinct CDR3 sequences, with about 60% appearing a single time and less than 55% taken by the ten largest. Worth noting for this clonotype: What it binds is not known.

This CDR3 has 12 residues. V was shortened by 5 bases and J by 5 bases, with 9 bases between the two germline ends. Per germline, CDR1 SEHNR and CDR2 FQNEAQ (reference sequence). Study results and limitations: Patients and controls turned out to have twenty-nine CD8+ CDR3 sequences in common.

Sequenced material: sorted CD4+, CD8+, or CD8+CD57+ T cells (not recorded which) from PBMCs. The chain has TRBV7-9 and TRBJ1-2; no definite D call. The sequence was obtained from a human donor in good health. DNA for the CDR3: TGTGCCAGCAGCCACGAGAAGTATGGCTACACCTTC. Its protein product is CASSHEKYGYTF.